These 18 T cell receptor beta chains share one sample of origin, sequenced in a study of T-cell reconstitution after alpha-beta-depleted transplantation in children. Unique molecular identifiers tagged the TCRbeta library. TCRdb re-called the PCR reads with MiXCR, one entry per CDR3 protein. The repertoire includes about 640,000 distinct CDR3 sequences, approximately 17% of them detected once, and approximately 1% sits in the top ten. This specimen consisted of PBMCs from the stem cell graft donor, obtained from the stem cell graft. The receptors were sampled from a human donor who donated a stem cell graft to a child with acute myeloid leukemia.

There are many counts of this clonotype. The chain has TRBV12-3 or TRBV12-4 and TRBJ1-1; D is perhaps TRBD1 (6 bases). The V gene lost 5 bases and the J gene lost 8 bases, with 12 bases spanning the gap. The CDR3 loop spans 12 amino acids. This chain's CDR3 is CASSRQVFEAFF. For the CDR3, the DNA is TGTGCCAGCAGTCGACAGGTTTTCGAAGCTTTCTTT.

This clonotype showed up many times. The V gene is TRBV6-6, the J gene TRBJ2-1; possibly TRBD2 for D (6 bases). The V end was cut by 6 bases, the J end by 5 bases, with 11 bases between. The CDR3 has 13 residues. Germline CDR1 MNHNY, CDR2 SVGAGI (reference sequence). In DNA form, the CDR3 reads TGTGCCAGCAGACGGGGGTTTGACAATGAGCAGTTCTTC. This gives the protein CASRRGFDNEQFF.

This clonotype appeared many times. The V gene is TRBV12-3 or TRBV12-4, the J gene TRBJ2-2, with 9 nucleotides matching TRBD2. The V segment lost 6 bases and the J segment 9 bases; nucleotides outside the gene matches: 8. The CDR3 extends over 14 amino acids. CDR3 loop: CASSRTSAVRELFF. The CDR3 nucleotides are TGTGCCAGCAGCCGGACTAGCGCGGTACGGGAGCTGTTTTTT.

J is TRBJ2-1 and V is TRBV7-9; 11 nucleotides line up with TRBD1. CDR3 length: 15 amino acids. Germline CDR1 is SEHNR and CDR2 is FQNEAQ (reference sequence). The junction had 6 bases not matched to a gene; V was cut back by 5 bases and J by 6 bases. The CDR3 is CASSRGTGGSNEQFF. The CDR3 region has the DNA TGTGCCAGCAGCCGCGGGACAGGGGGTAGCAATGAGCAGTTCTTC. Based on the CDR3 plus reference TRBV7-9 and TRBJ2-1, the full variable domain is DTGVSQNPRHKITKRGQNVTFRCDPISEHNRLYWYRQTLGQGPEFLTYFQNEAQLEKSRLLSDRFSAERPKGSFSTLEIQRTEQGDSAMYLCASSRGTGGSNEQFFGPGTRLTVL.

This clonotype was seen more than once but under ten times. The chain recombines TRBV10-3 with TRBJ1-2; D uncertain. Trimming took 0 bases from V and 3 from J, leaving 8 bases between them. The CDR3 length is 14 residues. The germline V gene has CDR1 ENHRY and CDR2 SYGVKD. For the CDR3, the DNA is TGTGCCATCAGTGAGTCGAGGACGGACTATGGCTACACCTTC. It translates to CAISESRTDYGYTF.

This clonotype appeared a few times. This chain uses TRBV6-2 or TRBV6-3 with TRBJ2-1, with D perhaps matching TRBD1 (5 bases). V was clipped by 7 bases and J by 7 bases, with 14 bases between them. The CDR3 runs 13 residues. Germline assignment: CDR1 MNHEY and CDR2 SVGEGT. CDR3 protein: CASNQAGKNEQFF. The DNA for the CDR3 is TGTGCCAGCAATCAGGCAGGGAAGAATGAGCAGTTCTTC.

In regard to this clonotype: A much more abundant neighbour one base away suggests this may be a read error. This chain links TRBV6-1 with TRBJ1-1, with a weak D call TRBD1 (6 bases). The length of the CDR3 is 15 residues. The germline V gene encodes CDR1 MNHNS and CDR2 SASEGT. CDR3 coding DNA: TGTGCCAGCAGCCCCTCTGGAGGGGGGCTCGGTGAAGCTTTGTTT. This translates into CASSPSGGGLGEALF.

The chain uses TRBV2 and TRBJ2-4; the D is unclear. V was pared by 5 bases and J by 5 bases, with 10 bases between. This CDR3 has 13 amino acids. CDR1 and CDR2 (germline): SNHLY, FYNNEI. CDR3 DNA sequence: TGTGCCAGCAGTATTGCGGAACAAAACATTCAGTACTTC. Protein: CASSIAEQNIQYF. The whole variable domain, remainder taken from reference TRBV2 and TRBJ2-4, is EPEVTQTPSHQVTQMGQEVILRCVPISNHLYFYWYRQILGQKVEFLVSFYNNEISEKSEIFDDQFSVERPDGSNFTLKIRSTKLEDSAMYFCASSIAEQNIQYFGAGTRLSVL.

This clonotype has a handful of counts. This sequence joins TRBV7-9 and TRBJ2-3; no definite D call. Trimming pared 1 base from V and 4 bases from J, leaving 9 bases between. The V gene's germline CDR1 is SEHNR and CDR2 FQNEAQ (reference sequence). The CDR3 is made up of 14 amino acids. CDR3 nucleotides: TGTGCCAGCAGCTTAGGGTCAGCAGCAGATACGCAGTATTTT. Its protein product is CASSLGSAADTQYF.

The rearrangement joins TRBV15 to TRBJ2-3; 7 nucleotides align to TRBD2. This CDR3 is built from 19 residues. The germline V gene has CDR1 LNHNV and CDR2 YYDKDF (reference sequence). J gave up 3 bases and V 2 bases, and 17 bases lay outside the gene matches. CDR3 in amino acids: CATSRLSQGGAERTDTQYF. In DNA form, the CDR3 reads TGTGCCACCAGCAGATTATCCCAGGGAGGGGCAGAAAGAACAGATACGCAGTATTTT.

Only a few counts were recorded for this clonotype. The V call is TRBV12-3 or TRBV12-4, the J call TRBJ1-6, with D perhaps matching TRBD1 (5 bases). The CDR3 runs to 15 residues. The V end was cut by 5 bases, the J end by 7 bases, with 15 bases between. CDR3 nucleotides: TGTGCCAGCAGTCGCACCGGGACCGAAAATTCACCCCTCCACTTT. The encoded protein is CASSRTGTENSPLHF.

This clonotype was seen more than once but under ten times. This rearrangement joins TRBV12-3 or TRBV12-4 to TRBJ1-4, with D unresolved. Trimming pared 6 bases from V and 6 bases from J, leaving 17 bases between. This CDR3 is built from 15 residues. CDR3 loop: CASRPPRVTDEKLFF. In DNA, the CDR3 is TGTGCCAGCAGACCCCCCCGGGTGACGGATGAAAAACTGTTTTTT.

The gene calls are TRBV12-3 or TRBV12-4 and TRBJ2-7, with 7 nucleotides matching TRBD1. The CDR3 covers 15 residues. With 5 bases clipped from V and 0 bases from J, the junction kept 7 bases outside the gene matches. CDR3 sequence: CASSRGQASSYEQYF. In DNA form, the CDR3 reads TGTGCCAGCAGTCGAGGACAGGCGAGCTCCTACGAGCAGTACTTC.

V and J are TRBV20-1 and TRBJ1-5; the D is unclear. Trimming left V 0 bases short and J 3 bases short, with 15 bases between. This CDR3 contains 16 residues. Germline CDR1 DFQATT, CDR2 SNEGSKA (reference sequence). Here the CDR3 reads CSAREGTIPINQPQHF. Written as DNA, the CDR3 is TGCAGTGCTAGAGAAGGAACGATACCTATCAATCAGCCCCAGCATTTT.

In this sample, this clonotype turned up many times. The chain combines TRBV29-1 with TRBJ2-5, with 8 bases fitting TRBD1. V was pared by 6 bases and J by 0 bases, with 0 bases of the junction left unmatched. CDR3 length: 12 amino acids. The germline V gene encodes CDR1 SQVTM and CDR2 ANQGSEA. In nucleotides, the CDR3 is TGCAGCGTGGACAGGGACCAAGAGACCCAGTACTTC. It codes for CSVDRDQETQYF.

As to this clonotype: A read error may be the cause here, since a much bigger clone is one base away. The chain couples TRBV7-3 to TRBJ2-3, with 9 bases lining up with TRBD2. With 1 base clipped from V and 2 bases from J, the junction kept 1 base outside the gene matches. This CDR3 comprises 15 residues. Germline CDR1 reads SGHTA; CDR2 reads FQGTGA. The CDR3 spells CASSLSGGATDTQYF. The CDR3 DNA sequence: TGTGCCAGCAGCTTAAGCGGGGGGGCCACAGATACGCAGTATTTT.

The V call is TRBV9, the J call TRBJ2-3; TRBD2 matches 10 bases. Trimming cost V 0 bases and J 7 bases; bases outside gene matches: 14. Germline V gene lookup returns CDR1 SGDLS and CDR2 YYNGEE. The CDR3 is 18 residues long. CDR3 DNA: TGTGCCAGCAGCGTAGGAGGTAGCGGGGGGCCGGCAACTAATACGCAGTATTTT. It specifies CASSVGGSGGPATNTQYF.

This clonotype has a count of ten or more. The rearrangement links TRBV29-1 to TRBJ1-1; 9 bases agree with TRBD1. The CDR3 is 12 amino acids. Looked up from germline, CDR1 is SQVTM and CDR2 is ANQGSEA. J was trimmed by 5 bases and V by 7 bases; bases with no gene match: 5. CDR3 in amino acids: CSAHRGRTEAFF. For the CDR3, the DNA is TGCAGCGCACACAGGGGGCGGACTGAAGCTTTCTTT.